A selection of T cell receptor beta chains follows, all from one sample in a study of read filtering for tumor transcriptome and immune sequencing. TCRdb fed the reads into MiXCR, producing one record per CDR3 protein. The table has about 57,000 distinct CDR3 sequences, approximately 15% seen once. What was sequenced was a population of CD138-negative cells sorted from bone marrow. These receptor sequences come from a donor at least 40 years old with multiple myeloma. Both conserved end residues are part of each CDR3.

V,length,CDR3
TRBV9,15,CASSVLAGASDTQYF
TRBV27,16,CASSGGLAGFTDTQYF
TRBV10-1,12,CASRESEGTQYF
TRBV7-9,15,CASSPPGTSAYEQYF
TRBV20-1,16,CSAGDLAGAVNDEQSF
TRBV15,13,CATSPVVYNEQVF
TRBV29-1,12,CSVDTGSDTQYF
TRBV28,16,CASSLGQGGGQETQYF
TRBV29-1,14,CSVGETGFNYGYTF
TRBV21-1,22,CASSPRRTFSGQHAVRPYEQYF
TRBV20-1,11,CSALAADTQYF
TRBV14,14,CASSQDLTYNEQFF
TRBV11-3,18,CASSPTPGTSGSGGELFF
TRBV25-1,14,CASSAQTSGHEQFF
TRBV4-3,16,CASSQGASGRRDTQYF
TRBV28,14,CASSFSGRVAEAFF
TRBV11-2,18,CASSLGTYDPRPGPGYTF
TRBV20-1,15,CSVPPRASSLYEQYF
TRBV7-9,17,CASSPPPSGRGTDTQYF
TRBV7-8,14,CASSLGVVGQPQHF
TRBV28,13,CASKGGIYQPQHF
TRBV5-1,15,CASSFGLAGTSEQFF
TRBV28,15,CASSFFGQGVYGYTF
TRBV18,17,CASSPVGGVGNTDTQYF
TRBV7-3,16,CASSFRQTGPTDTQYF
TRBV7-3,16,CASSTGTGAEANVLTF
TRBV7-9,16,CASSSGTGGAGNTIYF
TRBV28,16,CASSFDGRGSYSEQFF
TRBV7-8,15,CASSLGQGAYNEQFF
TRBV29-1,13,CSVGTEPHTEAFF
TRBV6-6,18,CASSRIDRGQLRLTEQYF
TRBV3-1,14,CASSLQGGITEAFF
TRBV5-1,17,CASSLGTGSGIQETQYF
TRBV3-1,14,CASSPTPGTFGYTF
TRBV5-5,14,CASSLVGVGTEAFF
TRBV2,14,CASPPGEATYEQYF
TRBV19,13,CASSVRSHNEQFF
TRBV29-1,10,CSASWETQYF
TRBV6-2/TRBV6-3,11,CASSSPSEAFF
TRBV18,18,CASSPLLGNRGGNTEAFF